The source of this T cell receptor (beta chain) is a study of immune evolution from preneoplasia to lung adenocarcinoma. Study at large: HLA loss of heterozygosity: roughly 6.4% AIS, about 15% MIA, around 33% ADC, none AAH. Study-wide points: Clonality was highest in normal lung, lower in later-stage lesions apparently. From normal lung to invasive adenocarcinoma, top clone frequencies appeared to decrease.

Generated by immunoSEQ multiplex PCR, the TCRdb table keeps only in-frame clones and is missing some. The sample includes about 27,000 clones, about three quarters of them seen just once. The CDR3 loop spans 14 amino acids. V was clipped by 2 bases and J by 2 bases, with 8 bases between them. In germline, CDR1 is SGHAT, CDR2 FQNNGV. Nucleic acids came from premalignant or tumor cells enriched by macro-dissection. A note on this clone: Its specificity is not known.

The chain employs TRBV11-2 and TRBJ2-3; no firm D call. The clonotype originates from a person in their sixties with invasive lung adenocarcinoma. Some clones in this sample may be carry-over from other donors' samples. The specimen sequenced was FFPE invasive lung adenocarcinoma tissue. The CDR3 DNA reads TGTGCCAGCAGCTTAAGGCGGTACACAGATACGCAGTATTTT. Translated: CASSLRRYTDTQYF.